One and the same sample provided the 29 T cell receptor beta chains below, sequenced in a study of cytomegalovirus exposure and HLA in healthy donors (TCRdb year 2017). Library preparation used the immunoSEQ multiplex PCR assay. The multiplex PCR relied on a mix of 60 forward primers for TCR Vbeta segments and 13 reverse primers for TCR Jbeta segments. TCRdb stores this immuneACCESS table with in-frame sequences only. Part of the clones is absent; in the studies checked, under half of the shortfall reflects unresolved V genes, and no reason is known for the rest. Counted in this sample were some 99,000 clones; approximately 70% of them appeared once. The ten largest make up 8.4% of the sample. Specimen: PBMCs. The source of these receptors is a man between 40 and 49 years old in good health and CMV-seronegative.

The CDR3 reads CASSVTSGGTDTQYF. DNA of the CDR3: TGTGCCAGCAGCGTGACTAGCGGGGGCACAGATACGCAGTATTTT. This chain links TRBV9 with TRBJ2-3, with 11 bases matching TRBD2. The V and J ends lost 2 bases and 1 base, in that order; junction bases with no gene match: 0. The CDR3 contains 15 residues. Looked up from germline, CDR1 is SGDLS and CDR2 is YYNGEE.

This clone was picked up a small number of times. V is TRBV12-5 and J is TRBJ1-1; D is undetermined. V lost 6 bases and J lost 3, with 14 bases in between. The germline V gene has CDR1 LGHNT and CDR2 FRNRAP. The CDR3 extends over 14 amino acids. The CDR3, as DNA: TGTGCTAGTGGCCTAGGAGATCTGGACACTGAAGCTTTCTTT. Translating gives CASGLGDLDTEAFF.

J is TRBJ1-1 and V is TRBV10-3; D may be TRBD1 (6 bases). The germline gives CDR1 ENHRY, CDR2 SYGVKD. Trimming pared 3 bases from V and 0 bases from J, leaving 8 bases between. This CDR3 is built from 14 residues. The CDR3 spells CAISDPGVNTEAFF. CDR3 nucleotides: TGTGCCATCAGTGATCCAGGGGTGAACACTGAAGCTTTCTTT.

The CDR3 spells CASSCYLGAPSSGANVLTF. In DNA form, the CDR3 reads TGTGCCAGCAGTTGCTATCTCGGTGCTCCTAGCTCTGGGGCCAACGTCCTGACTTTC. This chain connects TRBV6-8 to TRBJ2-6; D unclear. Germline lookup yields CDR1 MNHGY and CDR2 SAAAGT. The V gene lost 4 bases and the J gene lost 0 bases, with 19 bases spanning the gap. The CDR3 sequence is 19 residues long.

In its sample, this clone was seen once. Written as DNA, the CDR3 is TGTGCCAGCAGCCTATACAATGAGCAGTTCTTC. Translated: CASSLYNEQFF. This sequence joins TRBV6-1 and TRBJ2-1; no clear D. CDR1 MNHNS and CDR2 SASEGT come from the germline V gene. Trimming pared 6 bases from V and 4 bases from J, leaving 4 bases between. The CDR3 is made up of 11 amino acids.

The genes are TRBV4-3 and TRBJ2-3; 10 positions match TRBD2. V gave up 0 bases and J gave up 4 bases; unmatched junction bases: 13. Germline V CDR1 and CDR2: LGHNA, YSLEER. The CDR3 has 19 residues. The CDR3 reads CASSQDTRAGGTVPDTQYF. The CDR3 DNA follows: TGCGCCAGCAGCCAAGATACTCGAGCGGGGGGGACCGTCCCAGATACGCAGTATTTT.

V usage is TRBV5-4 and J usage is TRBJ2-1, with a tentative D call TRBD2 (8 bases). The germline V and J ends were trimmed by 1 base and 4 bases, with 15 bases remaining between them. There are 16 residues in the CDR3. From germline, CDR1 is SGHNT and CDR2 YYREEE (reference sequence). The CDR3 sequence is CASSLQSGGQYNEQFF. CDR3 DNA sequence: TGTGCCAGCAGCTTGCAAAGCGGGGGACAGTACAATGAGCAGTTCTTC.

This chain links TRBV7-8 with TRBJ1-6; D is ambiguous. Between the trimmed V and J ends, which lost 1 base and 5 bases, there was a span of 24 bases. The germline CDR1 and CDR2 sequences are SGHVS and FQNEAQ. The CDR3 is made up of 20 amino acids. The CDR3 sequence: CASSLDLIYLRQEDNSPLHF. The CDR3 DNA reads TGTGCCAGCAGCTTAGACCTAATATACCTCCGCCAGGAAGATAATTCACCCCTCCACTTT.

J is TRBJ2-2 and V is TRBV18; D might be TRBD1 (5 bases). CDR1 is KGHSH and CDR2 is LQKENI in the germline V gene. The CDR3 is made up of 16 amino acids. Trimming left V 0 bases short and J 1 base short, with 9 bases between. CDR3 sequence (DNA): TGTGCCAGCTCACCACCGACAAGGGGGAACACCGGGGAGCTGTTTTTT. The encoded protein is CASSPPTRGNTGELFF.

The chain carries TRBV19 and TRBJ2-1; D possibly corresponds to TRBD2 (5 bases). The V and J ends lost 0 bases and 1 base respectively, with 13 bases between them. Germline V gene lookup returns CDR1 LNHDA and CDR2 SQIVND (reference sequence). The CDR3 extends over 17 amino acids. The CDR3: CASSIDRQAVSYNEQFF. In nucleotides, the CDR3 is TGTGCCAGTAGTATAGATAGGCAAGCGGTATCCTACAATGAGCAGTTCTTC.

The CDR3 DNA is TGTGCCAGCACAGGACTAGCGGTTTATAAGAATGAGCAGTTCTTC. Protein sequence: CASTGLAVYKNEQFF. The chain carries TRBV2 and TRBJ2-1; 10 nucleotides line up with TRBD2. CDR3 length equals 15 residues. Trimming took 7 bases from V and 7 from J; bases not matched to a gene: 10. The germline gives CDR1 SNHLY, CDR2 FYNNEI. Looking up the rest from reference TRBV2 and TRBJ2-1 gives the full variable domain: EPEVTQTPSHQVTQMGQEVILRCVPISNHLYFYWYRQILGQKVEFLVSFYNNEISEKSEIFDDQFSVERPDGSNFTLKIRSTKLEDSAMYFCASTGLAVYKNEQFFGPGTRLTVL.

The V gene is TRBV12-5, the J gene TRBJ2-2; possibly TRBD2 for D (6 bases). Trimming removed 4 bases from V and 5 bases from J, with 20 bases in between. The CDR3 consists of 17 residues. Per germline, CDR1 LGHNT and CDR2 FRNRAP. The CDR3 region has the DNA TGTGCTAGTGGTTCCCTCCCCGGCAGACTAGGGACCGGGGAGCTGTTTTTT. It codes for CASGSLPGRLGTGELFF.

This clone is termed medium-sized. This chain links TRBV4-3 with TRBJ2-6, with D maybe TRBD2 (5 bases). Germline V gives CDR1 LGHNA, CDR2 YSLEER. V was shortened by 5 bases and J by 1 base, with 12 bases between the two germline ends. The CDR3 length is 16 residues. DNA of the CDR3: TGCGCCAGCAGCTCCAAAGGAGGTTCTGGGGCCAACGTCCTGACTTTC. Protein product: CASSSKGGSGANVLTF.

The rearrangement links TRBV2 to TRBJ1-2; possible D gene TRBD1, 6 bases. Trimming removed 4 bases at V and 7 bases at J, with 16 bases between. The germline gives CDR1 SNHLY, CDR2 FYNNEI. This CDR3 is 14 amino acids long. CDR3 sequence (DNA): TGTGCCAGCAGTGTGGGCAGGGGAACCGCTGGCTACACCTTC. Translating it yields CASSVGRGTAGYTF.

The chain links TRBV5-6 to TRBJ1-6; TRBD1 agrees at 12 bases. Germline CDR1 SGHDT, CDR2 YYEEEE. CDR3 length: 16 residues. V trimming: 4 bases; J trimming: 7 bases; junction bases outside the gene matches: 6. For the CDR3, the DNA is TGTGCCAGCAGCCCCGGGACAGGGGGCTCCAATTCACCCCTCCACTTT. This codes for CASSPGTGGSNSPLHF.

Concerning this clone: Other DNA sequences in this specimen translate into the identical CDR3. The genes are TRBV27 and TRBJ2-7, with 8 positions matching TRBD1. This CDR3 region has 13 residues. V trimming: 2 bases; J trimming: 5 bases; junction bases outside the gene matches: 2. The germline gives CDR1 MNHEY, CDR2 SMNVEV (reference sequence). The CDR3 coding sequence is TGTGCCAGCAGTTTACAGGGGGCGAACGAGCAGTACTTC. Protein sequence: CASSLQGANEQYF.

The chain couples TRBV27 to TRBJ1-1; TRBD1 matches 8 bases. V lost 2 bases to trimming and J lost 6 bases; unmatched junction nucleotides: 20. Germline-derived CDR1 and CDR2 are MNHEY and SMNVEV (reference sequence). This CDR3 comprises 19 residues. CDR3 loop: CASSLNSGPTGVVFPEAFF. The CDR3 DNA sequence: TGTGCCAGCAGTTTAAATAGCGGACCGACAGGGGTGGTCTTCCCTGAAGCTTTCTTT.

The chain is built from TRBV4-1 and TRBJ2-1, with 9 nucleotides matching TRBD2. V trimming: 0 bases; J trimming: 8 bases; junction bases outside the gene matches: 17. The CDR3 is 19 amino acids. The germline gives CDR1 MGHRA, CDR2 YSYEKL. The CDR3 is CASSQDLPPGLATEDEQFF. In DNA, the CDR3 is TGCGCCAGCAGCCAAGATCTACCCCCGGGACTAGCTACGGAAGATGAGCAGTTCTTC.

The V and J genes are TRBV7-9 and TRBJ1-5; tentative D call: TRBD1 (5 bases). Deletions cut 6 bases from V and 5 bases from J, with 11 bases between. CDR1 and CDR2 (germline): SEHNR, FQNEAQ (reference sequence). This CDR3 region has 13 residues. The DNA for the CDR3 is TGTGCCAGCAGTCAGGGAGGGGATCAGCCCCAGCATTTT. It translates to CASSQGGDQPQHF.

The chain carries TRBV28 and TRBJ1-2; no firm D call. The CDR3 is made up of 14 amino acids. Per germline, CDR1 MDHEN and CDR2 SYDVKM. V was trimmed by 1 base and J by 1 base, leaving 7 bases between them. The CDR3 loop is CASSLYQDNYGYTF. In DNA, the CDR3 is TGTGCCAGCAGTTTATATCAGGATAACTATGGCTACACCTTC.

The chain links TRBV7-2 to TRBJ1-1; 8 bases match TRBD1. The J segment lost 11 bases and the V segment lost 3 bases, leaving 5 bases of the junction unmatched. The CDR3 sequence is 12 residues long. Germline assignment: CDR1 SGHTA and CDR2 FQGNSA. The CDR3 DNA is TGTGCCAGCAGCTTGTCGGACAGGGTTGCTTTCTTT. This gives the protein CASSLSDRVAFF.

The chain carries TRBV28 and TRBJ1-6; unclear D gene. Germline V gene sequence: CDR1 MDHEN, CDR2 SYDVKM. This CDR3 is built from 15 residues. Trimming removed 2 bases at V and 3 bases at J, with 8 bases between. In nucleotides, the CDR3 is TGTGCCAGCAGTTTAGGCAGGATCTATAATTCACCCCTCCACTTT. It encodes CASSLGRIYNSPLHF.

The V and J genes are TRBV9 and TRBJ2-7, with 11 bases identical to TRBD2. CDR1 SGDLS and CDR2 YYNGEE come from the germline V gene. J was trimmed by 4 bases and V by 4 bases; bases with no gene match: 7. The CDR3 length is 15 residues. The CDR3 DNA reads TGTGCCAGCAGCCCCTATAGCGGGGGGGTGTACGAGCAGTACTTC. It codes for CASSPYSGGVYEQYF.

This clone was seen once. The chain recombines TRBV18 with TRBJ2-7; tentative D call: TRBD2 (5 bases). Trimming left V 3 bases short and J 9 bases short, with 24 bases between. Germline values: CDR1 KGHSH, CDR2 LQKENI. The CDR3 totals 16 residues. CDR3 in amino acids: CASSPGGGRNFPSQYF. CDR3 bases: TGTGCCAGCTCACCGGGTGGAGGCAGAAATTTCCCCTCGCAGTACTTC.

The chain uses TRBV28 and TRBJ1-2; 7 nucleotides match TRBD1. The CDR3 covers 13 residues. Germline V CDR1 and CDR2: MDHEN, SYDVKM. With 4 bases clipped from V and 6 bases from J, the junction kept 5 bases outside the gene matches. The CDR3 here is CASSWRQGDGYTF. DNA of the CDR3: TGTGCCAGCAGTTGGAGACAGGGCGATGGCTACACCTTC.

V and J are TRBV5-6 and TRBJ2-7, with D possibly being TRBD2 (6 bases). The length of the CDR3 is 14 residues. V was clipped by 6 bases and J by 4 bases, with 17 bases between them. The germline V gene has CDR1 SGHDT and CDR2 YYEEEE. For the CDR3, the DNA is TGTGCCAGCACCCAAACGACTAGGGCATACGAGCAGTACTTC. Translated: CASTQTTRAYEQYF.

This rearrangement joins TRBV5-4 to TRBJ1-1, with a tentative D call TRBD1 (6 bases). Germline V lookup: CDR1 SGHNT, CDR2 YYREEE (reference sequence). The V end was cut by 4 bases, the J end by 4 bases, with 14 bases between. The CDR3 runs to 14 residues. The CDR3 spells CASSGQGISTEAFF. Here the CDR3 DNA reads TGTGCCAGCAGCGGTCAGGGGATTAGCACTGAAGCTTTCTTT.

The chain employs TRBV19 and TRBJ2-1; possibly TRBD1 for D (7 bases). V lost 3 bases and J 4 bases, leaving 40 bases between the germline ends. The germline V gene has CDR1 LNHDA and CDR2 SQIVND (reference sequence). The CDR3 is 24 amino acids. The CDR3 spells CASSIWGPDRVGVGGEGQYNEQFF. As DNA, the CDR3 is TGTGCCAGTAGTATTTGGGGGCCCGACAGGGTGGGGGTCGGGGGAGAGGGGCAATACAATGAGCAGTTCTTC. The full variable domain, with the rest looked up from reference TRBV19 and TRBJ2-1, is DGGITQSPKYLFRKEGQNVTLSCEQNLNHDAMYWYRQDPGQGLRLIYYSQIVNDFQKGDIAEGYSVSREKKESFPLTVTSAQKNPTAFYLCASSIWGPDRVGVGGEGQYNEQFFGPGTRLTVL.

This clone was seen more than once but under ten times. The chain uses TRBV2 and TRBJ2-1, with D unresolved. Germline-derived CDR1 and CDR2 are SNHLY and FYNNEI. The CDR3 consists of 14 residues. Trimming cost V 4 bases and J 9 bases, with 16 bases left between them. The CDR3 reads CASSATSLGSEQFF. The CDR3 DNA sequence: TGTGCCAGCAGTGCTACCAGTTTGGGCTCTGAGCAGTTCTTC.